The clone carrying this T cell receptor beta chain has a handful of counts. Antigen: not known. This entry is derived from a study of CD8 T cells in ankylosing spondylitis. Study findings and constraints: Some motif variants were previously reported in reactive arthritis synovial fluid and blood. Clones linked with disease were CD8+ and fairly uncommon in the peripheral blood. Reportedly, matched ankylosing spondylitis synovial fluid was significantly enriched for disease-linked clones.

As the method for making TCR beta libraries, quantitative 5'-RACE with molecular barcodes was used. One entry per CDR3 protein, called by TCRdb with MiXCR from the 5' RACE reads. The sample lists some 200,000 distinct CDR3 sequences, around 13% occurring once. This receptor was identified in a male donor with ankylosing spondylitis or in good health (not recorded which). Sequencing used blood, either unsorted or a sorted T cell fraction (not recorded which).

The CDR3 loop reads CASSSTGRKYYGYTF. CDR3 DNA sequence: TGTGCCAGCAGCTCCACGGGGAGGAAATACTATGGCTACACCTTC. V is TRBV21-1 and J is TRBJ1-2. TRBV21-1 is recorded as a pseudogene. The CDR3 has 15 amino acids.